This T cell receptor beta chain was identified during a study of CD8+ T cells in alopecia areata. The treatment is: oral pan-JAK inhibitor, 5-10 mg twice daily. Reverse transcription of extracted RNA yielded cDNA, which provided the sequencing template. Profiled with immunoSEQ multiplex PCR; TCRdb holds only in-frame clones, not every one. Counted here are 150,000 to 200,000 clones, around three fifths occurring once; the ten biggest clones make up 0.95% to 1.1%. The CDR3 length is 13 residues. The germline CDR1 and CDR2 sequences are MNHEY and SVGAGI. V was clipped by 8 bases and J by 4 bases, with 12 bases between them.

Material: CD4+ T cells sorted from blood, obtained at week 24, from a patient treated with tofacitinib. The chain is built from TRBV6-5 and TRBJ1-5, with a possible D match to TRBD1 (6 bases). The TCR was taken from a human donor with alopecia areata. The CDR3 sequence: CASGRTENQPQHF. Written as DNA, the CDR3 is TGTGCCAGCGGCAGGACAGAAAATCAGCCCCAGCATTTT.